This T cell receptor (beta chain) originates from a study of T cells in localized non-small cell lung cancer. General observations from the study: Sequencing involved a lone tumor region, leaving heterogeneity possible. Adjacent lung exhibited a median of around 60 among the 100 most abundant tumor clones. Longer overall survival was associated with a higher density of T cells in the blood. The study found T cell clonality highest in uninvolved adjacent lung, above tumor.

Some clones are missing from TCRdb's copy, which holds only in-frame ones; the method was immunoSEQ multiplex PCR. The profile shows 45,000 to 60,000 clones, roughly 88% of them singletons. Points on this clone: Antigen unknown.

V was clipped by 4 bases and J by 1 base; unmatched bases: 3. The CDR3 extends over 14 amino acids. Germline CDR1 is SGHRS and CDR2 is YFSETQ. The source was peripheral blood, collected before any cancer treatment. This TCR derives from a woman aged 35-75 years with stage I lung adenocarcinoma. The chain joins TRBV5-1 to TRBJ2-5; 8 bases line up with TRBD1. This CDR3 reads CASSRTGIQETQYF. Here the CDR3 DNA reads TGCGCCAGCAGCCGGACAGGGATCCAAGAGACCCAGTACTTC.